The rows below give T cell receptor beta chains drawn from one sample of a study of monozygotic twins with inflammatory bowel disease. TCRdb re-analyzed the 5' RACE reads; it lists each CDR3 protein once, without DNA. The sample table includes around 220,000 distinct CDR3 sequences. Sequenced material: blood. Receptors originate from a human donor with ulcerative colitis or Crohn's disease, or a healthy co-twin of an affected twin (not recorded which). Each CDR3 is given with its conserved first and last residue.

CDR3aa: CASDRGYYNEQFF; v_gene: TRBV6-1; j_gene: TRBJ2-1
CDR3aa: CASSQDMGTYTEAFF; v_gene: TRBV4-1; j_gene: TRBJ1-1
CDR3aa: CASSLRPPGTMNTEAFF; v_gene: TRBV5-1; j_gene: TRBJ1-1
CDR3aa: CASSAQPTSSSEQYF; v_gene: TRBV5-1; j_gene: TRBJ2-7
CDR3aa: CSGGTGNGYTF; v_gene: TRBV29-1; j_gene: TRBJ1-2
CDR3aa: CASSQVSGGGSNEQFF; v_gene: TRBV5-1; j_gene: TRBJ2-1
CDR3aa: CASSSPGGNEQFF; v_gene: TRBV7-3; j_gene: TRBJ2-1
CDR3aa: CASSLPLTTVQETQYF; v_gene: TRBV7-9; j_gene: TRBJ2-5
CDR3aa: CAINRADTGELFF; v_gene: TRBV10-3; j_gene: TRBJ2-2
CDR3aa: CASSLSAQPQHF; v_gene: TRBV12-3/TRBV12-4; j_gene: TRBJ1-5